The 30 T cell receptor beta chains given below trace back to one sample, sequenced in a study of cytomegalovirus exposure and HLA in healthy donors (dated by TCRdb to the late 2010s). The method behind the library was the immunoSEQ multiplex PCR assay. For the multiplex PCR, a mixture combining 60 forward primers for TCR Vbeta segments and 13 reverse primers for TCR Jbeta segments was used. TCRdb took over this immuneACCESS table, retaining in-frame rearrangements with V and J assigned. Such tables are incomplete; in checked studies, under half of the missing clones stem from an unresolved V gene, and the remainder is unexplained. Within this sample are roughly 220,000 clones, with approximately 79% of them counted one time only. The ten largest clones take up 1.7% of the sample. The sample consisted of PBMCs. The receptor source for this set is a man aged 45-65 years in good health and CMV-seronegative.

The chain has TRBV19 and TRBJ1-3; D call uncertain. CDR1 is LNHDA, CDR2 SQIVND, per germline (reference sequence). The CDR3 spans 14 residues. V shed 4 bases and J shed 1 base, with 8 bases lying between them. The CDR3 region has the DNA TGTGCCAGTAGTAGGGCAGGATCTGGAAACACCATATATTTT. Translated: CASSRAGSGNTIYF.

V usage is TRBV9 and J usage is TRBJ2-1; 9 bases are a match to TRBD1. Germline lookup yields CDR1 SGDLS and CDR2 YYNGEE. The CDR3 spans 15 residues. Trimming took 5 bases from V and 1 from J; bases not matched to a gene: 4. CDR3 sequence: CASSTDRGSYNEQFF. For the CDR3, the DNA is TGTGCCAGCAGTACTGACAGGGGGTCCTACAATGAGCAGTTCTTC.

The chain is built from TRBV19 and TRBJ2-4; TRBD1 matches 7 bases. CDR3 length equals 13 residues. With 6 bases clipped from V and 6 bases from J, the junction kept 5 bases outside the gene matches. Germline assignment: CDR1 LNHDA and CDR2 SQIVND (reference sequence). The CDR3 sequence: CASRVRDRNIQYF. In DNA, the CDR3 is TGTGCCAGTAGGGTCCGGGACAGAAACATTCAGTACTTC.

Comment on this clone: The sample holds other DNA sequences that translate to the same CDR3. The V call is TRBV5-1, the J call TRBJ1-4, with a weak D call TRBD1 (5 bases). From germline, CDR1 is SGHRS and CDR2 YFSETQ. This CDR3 is 14 amino acids long. V was trimmed by 7 bases and J by 8 bases, leaving 18 bases between them. In nucleotides, the CDR3 is TGCGCCAGCCGGCGGGACTTAAGTCAAGAAAAACTGTTTTTT. Amino acid sequence: CASRRDLSQEKLFF.

V is TRBV5-1 and J is TRBJ1-1, with TRBD1 identical over 7 bases. V shed 2 bases, J shed 1 base, and the junction held 2 bases outside the gene matches. The CDR3 has 14 amino acids. Germline lookup yields CDR1 SGHRS and CDR2 YFSETQ. The CDR3 DNA sequence: TGCGCCAGCAGCTTACAGGGGCAGAACACTGAAGCTTTCTTT. Translation gives CASSLQGQNTEAFF.

This clone has just a few counts. This rearrangement joins TRBV5-4 to TRBJ2-5; D is perhaps TRBD2 (6 bases). CDR3 size: 14 residues. The ends were cut back, 1 base at V and 3 bases at J, with 10 bases in the middle. Per the germline V gene, CDR1 is SGHNT and CDR2 is YYREEE (reference sequence). The CDR3 DNA is TGTGCCAGCAGCTTGTTTTCGGGAGAAGAGACCCAGTACTTC. It specifies CASSLFSGEETQYF.

Regarding this clone: Other DNA sequences in this sample translate to the same CDR3. V gene TRBV6-5 combines with J gene TRBJ1-1; a weak D match, TRBD1 (6 bases). This CDR3 has 14 residues. Trimming left V 6 bases short and J 1 base short, with 12 bases between. Germline values: CDR1 MNHEY, CDR2 SVGAGI. CDR3 in DNA: TGTGCCAGCAGGGGCGGACAGAGGAACACTGAAGCTTTCTTT. Translation gives CASRGGQRNTEAFF.

This chain joins TRBV29-1 and TRBJ1-1, with D hard to call. This CDR3 has 13 residues. Germline CDR1 reads SQVTM; CDR2 reads ANQGSEA. Trimming removed 6 bases from V and 1 base from J, with 12 bases in between. The DNA for the CDR3 is TGCAGCGTCAAACTACTGGGGAACACTGAAGCTTTCTTT. It translates to CSVKLLGNTEAFF.

The chain combines TRBV7-9 with TRBJ2-3; 10 positions agree with TRBD1. Germline V gene data show CDR1 as SEHNR and CDR2 as FQNEAQ (reference sequence). This CDR3 has 15 residues. The trim removed 3 bases at V and 5 bases at J, leaving 5 bases unmatched. The CDR3 here is CASSFGTGVGDTQYF. The CDR3 coding sequence is TGTGCCAGCAGCTTTGGGACAGGGGTGGGAGATACGCAGTATTTT.

J is TRBJ2-2 and V is TRBV19; 8 nucleotides agree with TRBD1. The CDR3 is 15 amino acids. Germline lookup yields CDR1 LNHDA and CDR2 SQIVND (reference sequence). Trimming removed 3 bases from V and 9 bases from J; junction bases left unmatched: 9. The CDR3 coding sequence is TGTGCCAGTAGTATGAGGGACAGGTCGTATAGGGAGCTGTTTTTT. Translating gives CASSMRDRSYRELFF.

The chain uses TRBV6-1 and TRBJ2-7; D might be TRBD1 (7 bases). With 6 bases removed from V and 3 bases from J, the gap between germline ends came to 15 bases. CDR3 length: 14 residues. In germline, CDR1 is MNHNS, CDR2 SASEGT. For the CDR3, the DNA is TGTGCCAGCAGACCGAGACAGGGAGGCTACGAGCAGTACTTC. It codes for CASRPRQGGYEQYF.

The V gene is TRBV4-1, the J gene TRBJ2-1, with 9 positions matching TRBD1. The V gene's germline CDR1 is MGHRA and CDR2 YSYEKL. The CDR3 runs to 15 residues. J gave up 7 bases and V 4 bases, and 8 bases lay outside the gene matches. This CDR3 is CASSLPDRGWNEQFF. The CDR3 coding sequence is TGCGCCAGCAGCCTCCCCGACAGGGGGTGGAATGAGCAGTTCTTC.

The chain links TRBV7-3 to TRBJ2-5; tentatively, D is TRBD1 (6 bases). V was pared by 6 bases and J by 5 bases, with 13 bases between. Germline CDR1 reads SGHTA; CDR2 reads FQGTGA. The CDR3 totals 13 residues. CDR3 in amino acids: CASSQGGRETQYF. The CDR3 nucleotides read TGTGCCAGCAGTCAAGGGGGACGGGAGACCCAGTACTTC.

The chain combines TRBV7-9 with TRBJ2-1, with a tentative D call TRBD2 (6 bases). Looked up from germline, CDR1 is SEHNR and CDR2 is FQNEAQ (reference sequence). The CDR3 extends over 14 amino acids. Trimming left V 6 bases short and J 6 bases short, with 15 bases between. The CDR3 sequence: CASRPRLVSNEQFF. Here the CDR3 DNA reads TGTGCCAGCAGGCCTCGACTAGTAAGCAATGAGCAGTTCTTC.

The chain joins TRBV28 to TRBJ2-7, with D unresolved. V gave up 8 bases and J gave up 4 bases, with 21 bases separating them. CDR3 size: 15 residues. Germline lookup yields CDR1 MDHEN and CDR2 SYDVKM. The CDR3 region is CASVGADGFVYEQYF. CDR3 nucleotides: TGTGCCAGCGTCGGCGCGGATGGTTTCGTGTACGAGCAGTACTTC.

The chain uses TRBV5-6 and TRBJ1-4, with a possible D match to TRBD1 (5 bases). This CDR3 region has 12 residues. The germline gives CDR1 SGHDT, CDR2 YYEEEE. Trimming shortened V by 3 bases and J by 11 bases, and 11 bases separated the two germline ends. The CDR3 DNA is TGTGCCAGCAGCTCCCAGGGTGGGAAACTGTTTTTT. This gives the protein CASSSQGGKLFF.

The chain couples TRBV7-6 to TRBJ2-7; 10 nucleotides align to TRBD2. Losses at the gene ends were 5 bases for V and 2 bases for J; bases not matched to a gene: 6. This CDR3 is built from 15 residues. The germline CDR1 and CDR2 sequences are SGHVS and FNYEAQ. The DNA of the CDR3 is TGTGCCAGCAGCCCGGGACTAGCGAGAACCTACGAGCAGTACTTC. The encoded protein is CASSPGLARTYEQYF.

V is TRBV10-2 and J is TRBJ2-7, with D possibly being TRBD2 (5 bases). The germline V and J ends were trimmed by 11 bases and 12 bases, with 17 bases remaining between them. This CDR3 contains 10 residues. Germline V gives CDR1 WSHSY, CDR2 SAAADI. CDR3 bases: TGCGCCTCGGATTGGACTCCTTGGTACTTC. Its translation: CASDWTPWYF.

As for this clone: An end of the junction does not agree with germline; a read error may underlie this. The gene calls are TRBV10-3 and TRBJ1-5; the D gene is possibly TRBD1 (6 bases). This CDR3 has 14 residues. Germline-derived CDR1 and CDR2 are ENHRY and SYGVKD. The CDR3 spells CTIRDGQPNQPQHF. The CDR3 DNA reads as TGTACCATCAGGGATGGACAGCCTAATCAGCCCCAGCATTTT.

DNA for the CDR3: TGTGCCAGCAGCAAAGCGCGCAGGTATAGCAATCAGCCCCAGCATTTT. Encoded protein: CASSKARRYSNQPQHF. The chain uses TRBV21-1 and TRBJ1-5; the D segment call TRBD1 is taken from the table without a DNA check. TRBV21-1 is a listed pseudogene. The CDR3 sequence is 16 residues long.

This chain links TRBV4-2 with TRBJ2-1; D remains unclear. This CDR3 is built from 15 residues. The V and J ends lost 0 bases and 2 bases respectively, with 8 bases between them. CDR1 is LGHNA, CDR2 YNFKEQ, per germline. Here the CDR3 reads CASSQEERTYNEQFF. The CDR3 DNA reads TGTGCCAGCAGCCAAGAGGAGAGGACCTACAATGAGCAGTTCTTC.

The chain has TRBV7-6 and TRBJ1-1, with 7 nucleotides matching TRBD1. CDR3 length: 17 amino acids. V lost 1 base to trimming and J lost 3 bases; unmatched junction nucleotides: 11. Germline V gene lookup returns CDR1 SGHVS and CDR2 FNYEAQ. The chain's CDR3 is CASSLVMGGRGDTEAFF. For the CDR3, the DNA is TGTGCCAGCAGCTTAGTCATGGGGGGCAGGGGGGACACTGAAGCTTTCTTT.

The sample holds a few counts of this clone. V and J are TRBV7-2 and TRBJ2-3, with 8 nucleotides matching TRBD2. Germline CDR1 and CDR2: SGHTA and FQGNSA. Trimming cost V 1 base and J 1 base; bases outside gene matches: 1. The CDR3 length is 15 residues. The CDR3 DNA reads TGTGCCAGCAGCTTAGAACTAGCGGGCACAGATACGCAGTATTTT. Its protein is CASSLELAGTDTQYF.

V is TRBV28 and J is TRBJ1-3, with TRBD1 matching 7 bases. The CDR3 sequence is 14 residues long. V was pared by 3 bases and J by 3 bases, with 2 bases of the junction left unmatched. Germline assignment: CDR1 MDHEN and CDR2 SYDVKM. Written as DNA, the CDR3 is TGTGCCAGCAGTTTGACAGGGTATGGAAACACCATATATTTT. It codes for CASSLTGYGNTIYF.

The genes are TRBV5-6 and TRBJ2-4; D gene unclear. Germline CDR1 reads SGHDT; CDR2 reads YYEEEE. The CDR3 has 15 amino acids. The V and J ends lost 0 bases and 1 base respectively, with 8 bases between them. The CDR3 DNA sequence: TGTGCCAGCAGCTTGGTTGGGCAGGCCAAAAACATTCAGTACTTC. Protein sequence: CASSLVGQAKNIQYF.

V is TRBV27 and J is TRBJ2-7; D is unclear. V was trimmed by 9 bases and J by 3 bases, leaving 12 bases between them. The CDR3 has 12 residues. Germline V gene data show CDR1 as MNHEY and CDR2 as SMNVEV (reference sequence). The CDR3 protein is CASAHRGYEQYF. In DNA, the CDR3 is TGTGCCAGTGCGCATAGAGGCTACGAGCAGTACTTC.

This chain uses TRBV18 with TRBJ2-7; 9 nucleotides agree with TRBD1. V dropped 2 bases and J dropped 2; count of bases not matched to a gene: 4. CDR3 length: 15 amino acids. The V gene's germline CDR1 is KGHSH and CDR2 LQKENI. The CDR3 spells CASSPGTGPTYEQYF. DNA for the CDR3: TGTGCCAGCTCACCAGGGACAGGGCCGACCTACGAGCAGTACTTC.

The V and J genes are TRBV20-1 and TRBJ1-1; unclear D gene. CDR1 DFQATT and CDR2 SNEGSKA come from the germline V gene (reference sequence). This CDR3 is built from 9 residues. The chain's CDR3 is CSYHSGAFF. As DNA, the CDR3 is TGCAGCTACCATAGCGGGGCTTTCTTT.

The chain links TRBV14 to TRBJ1-1; D perhaps matches TRBD1 (5 bases). V lost 4 bases and J lost 0, with 6 bases in between. Germline V lookup: CDR1 SGHDN, CDR2 FVKESK. The CDR3 loop spans 13 amino acids. Here the CDR3 reads CASSLTVNTEAFF. The CDR3 DNA reads as TGTGCCAGCAGCCTGACAGTGAACACTGAAGCTTTCTTT.

The chain couples TRBV7-9 to TRBJ2-5; TRBD2 matches at 10 bases. The V gene's germline CDR1 is SEHNR and CDR2 FQNEAQ (reference sequence). V lost 5 bases and J lost 4; bases outside the gene matches: 4. The CDR3 is made up of 14 amino acids. CDR3 amino acids: CASSLSSGRETQYF. The CDR3 DNA sequence: TGTGCCAGCAGCCTCTCTAGCGGGAGAGAGACCCAGTACTTC.